These 18 T cell receptor beta chains were all obtained from the same sample, sequenced in a study of T cell repertoires in cytomegalovirus infection. Their antigens remain unidentified. TCRdb fed the reads into MiXCR, producing one record per CDR3 protein. Of 800,000 to 950,000 distinct CDR3 sequences listed, roughly 33% are singletons. The specimen comprised cultured CD8+ T cells from PBMCs, sampled from culture after CMV antigen stimulation. Receptors were obtained from a human donor in good health (CMV status not recorded). Some clones in this sample may be carry-over from other donors' samples.

The V gene is TRBV15, the J gene TRBJ2-3; the match to TRBD2 covers 13 bases. The ends lost 5 bases at V and 3 bases at J; junction bases unmatched: 11. Germline V gene data show CDR1 as LNHNV and CDR2 as YYDKDF (reference sequence). The CDR3 loop spans 18 amino acids. The CDR3: CATSAPEETSGGTDTQYF. Here the CDR3 DNA reads TGTGCCACCAGCGCCCCCGAGGAGACTAGCGGGGGGACAGATACGCAGTATTTT.

The sample holds a few counts of this clonotype. This rearrangement joins TRBV27 to TRBJ2-4; D gene uncertain. The germline CDR1 and CDR2 sequences are MNHEY and SMNVEV (reference sequence). This CDR3 comprises 15 residues. Trimming took 5 bases from V and 0 from J, leaving 11 bases between them. CDR3 region: CASSEDTLAKNIQYF. CDR3 DNA sequence: TGTGCCAGCAGTGAGGATACGCTAGCCAAAAACATTCAGTACTTC.

This clonotype has only a few counts. The J gene is TRBJ2-1, the V gene TRBV7-6; 8 bases line up with TRBD2. V was clipped by 5 bases and J by 0 bases; unmatched bases: 6. The CDR3 runs to 16 residues. Germline CDR1 and CDR2: SGHVS and FNYEAQ. In DNA form, the CDR3 reads TGTGCCAGCAGCGCTATAGCGGGGAGCTCCTACAATGAGCAGTTCTTC. It encodes CASSAIAGSSYNEQFF.

This clonotype was seen repeatedly, ten times or more. The chain recombines TRBV14 with TRBJ2-1; 8 bases map to TRBD1. Germline CDR1 and CDR2: SGHDN and FVKESK. The CDR3 spans 16 residues. After removal of 3 bases from V and 3 bases from J, the junction contained 7 bases not matched to a gene. The CDR3 region has the DNA TGTGCCAGCAGCCAGCCGGGGACAGGTCGCTACAATGAGCAGTTCTTC. It specifies CASSQPGTGRYNEQFF.

This clonotype was counted many times. V is TRBV7-8 and J is TRBJ2-3, with a tentative D call TRBD1 (6 bases). Germline CDR1 reads SGHVS; CDR2 reads FQNEAQ. The CDR3 runs to 15 residues. The ends were cut back, 3 bases at V and 0 bases at J, with 10 bases in the middle. This chain's CDR3 is CASSFRGQSTDTQYF. CDR3 coding DNA: TGTGCCAGCAGCTTCCGAGGACAGAGCACAGATACGCAGTATTTT.

The J gene is TRBJ1-5, the V gene TRBV27; D may be TRBD1 (6 bases). This CDR3 spans 18 amino acids. CDR1 and CDR2 from the germline V gene are MNHEY and SMNVEV (reference sequence). With 8 bases removed from V and 4 bases from J, the gap between germline ends came to 27 bases. DNA for the CDR3: TGTGCCAGCCCAGGGAGTAACCCAGGGGCTCCTCCGAATCAGCCCCAGCATTTT. Translation: CASPGSNPGAPPNQPQHF.

A remark on this clonotype: Sequence at one end of the junction differs from germline and may be a read error. The rearrangement joins TRBV4-3 to TRBJ2-1; D is possibly TRBD1 (5 bases). The CDR3 loop spans 15 amino acids. The V gene's germline CDR1 is LGHNA and CDR2 YSLEER. The CDR3 sequence: CASSQGVRVGNEQLF. In DNA form, the CDR3 reads TGCGCCAGCAGCCAAGGCGTCAGGGTAGGGAATGAGCAGTTATTC.

The V call is TRBV7-9, the J call TRBJ2-3, with TRBD1 as a possible D gene (6 bases). The CDR3 is made up of 17 amino acids. Per germline, CDR1 SEHNR and CDR2 FQNEAQ (reference sequence). The V gene lost 6 bases and the J gene lost 2 bases, with 21 bases spanning the gap. CDR3 in amino acids: CASSYPRGPQTTDTQYF. The CDR3 region has the DNA TGTGCCAGCAGTTATCCCAGGGGACCCCAGACCACAGATACGCAGTATTTT.

The chain has TRBV4-1 and TRBJ1-2; TRBD1 might be the D (5 bases). Trimming cost V 1 base and J 4 bases, with 13 bases left between them. This CDR3 has 15 amino acids. Germline assignment: CDR1 MGHRA and CDR2 YSYEKL. This CDR3 reads CASSQGQGDIYGYTF. The CDR3 DNA is TGCGCCAGCAGCCAAGGGCAGGGAGATATCTATGGCTACACCTTC.

Ten or more counts support this clonotype. This chain connects TRBV12-3 or TRBV12-4 to TRBJ2-7; D may be TRBD2 (5 bases). The length of the CDR3 is 13 residues. V lost 3 bases and J 3 bases, leaving 9 bases between the germline ends. The CDR3 loop is CASSLGDFYEQYV. CDR3 coding DNA: TGTGCCAGCAGTTTGGGAGACTTCTACGAGCAGTACGTC.

The V call is TRBV11-3, the J call TRBJ2-2; 14 nucleotides line up with TRBD2. CDR1 is SGHNT, CDR2 YENEEA, per germline. The length of the CDR3 is 18 residues. After removal of 4 bases from V and 0 bases from J, the junction contained 4 bases not matched to a gene. The CDR3 loop is CASSSWTSGGTNTGELFF. The CDR3 bases are TGTGCCAGCAGCTCATGGACTAGCGGGGGGACGAACACCGGGGAGCTGTTTTTT.

This clonotype occurred a few times. V and J are TRBV10-3 and TRBJ2-1; 9 positions match TRBD1. Germline V gene lookup returns CDR1 ENHRY and CDR2 SYGVKD. CDR3 length: 17 amino acids. The trim removed 3 bases at V and 7 bases at J, leaving 13 bases unmatched. DNA for the CDR3: TGTGCCATCAGTGACTCCCCCGGGACAGGGCCAGGGAATGAGCAGTTCTTC. It translates to CAISDSPGTGPGNEQFF.

This clonotype showed up many times. The V gene is TRBV7-6, the J gene TRBJ1-1, with TRBD1 as a possible D gene (5 bases). V was pared by 1 base and J by 4 bases, with 13 bases between. This CDR3 has 15 residues. Germline lookup yields CDR1 SGHVS and CDR2 FNYEAQ. The CDR3 DNA reads as TGTGCCAGCAGCTTAGGTTCCCCAGGGAGCACTGAAGCTTTCTTT. It is translated as CASSLGSPGSTEAFF.

V usage is TRBV6-2 or TRBV6-3 and J usage is TRBJ1-6, with D possibly being TRBD1 (6 bases). V shed 4 bases and J shed 8 bases, with 15 bases lying between them. The CDR3 sequence is 15 residues long. Germline V CDR1 and CDR2: MNHEY, SVGEGT. For the CDR3, the DNA is TGTGCCAGCAGTTCGATCCGGGACACCTATTCACCCCTCCACTTT. Its protein is CASSSIRDTYSPLHF.

This clonotype was detected a few times. The chain uses TRBV6-1 and TRBJ2-7, with D perhaps TRBD2 (5 bases). Trimming cost V 3 bases and J 3 bases, with 21 bases left between them. The CDR3 totals 17 residues. The V gene's germline CDR1 is MNHNS and CDR2 SASEGT. CDR3 sequence (DNA): TGTGCCAGCAGTGAGTCTCAGGCGAGAGGACTGCACTACGAGCAGTACTTC. It codes for CASSESQARGLHYEQYF.

The chain has TRBV10-3 and TRBJ1-5; the D gene is possibly TRBD1 (5 bases). Germline CDR1 and CDR2: ENHRY and SYGVKD. The CDR3 length is 14 residues. Trimming pared 2 bases from V and 7 bases from J, leaving 12 bases between. CDR3 sequence (DNA): TGTGCCATCAGTGAGACAGGAGGCTGGCAGCCCCAGCATTTT. Its protein is CAISETGGWQPQHF.

V and J are TRBV6-1 and TRBJ1-5; D possibly corresponds to TRBD1 (5 bases). Germline CDR1 reads MNHNS; CDR2 reads SASEGT. V gave up 3 bases and J gave up 3 bases, with 12 bases separating them. This CDR3 region has 15 residues. The CDR3 DNA follows: TGTGCCAGCAGTGATTGGGGGATGGACAATCAGCCCCAGCATTTT. It encodes CASSDWGMDNQPQHF.

With respect to this clonotype: An end of the junction does not agree with germline; a read error may underlie this. V gene TRBV7-7 combines with J gene TRBJ2-2; D could derive from TRBD1 or TRBD2 (5 bases each). The CDR3 consists of 12 residues. The germline V gene has CDR1 SSHAT and CDR2 FNYEAQ (reference sequence). The CDR3 region is CASSLGAEELFF. The CDR3 nucleotides are TGTGCTAGCAGCCTCGGGGCGGAGGAGCTGTTTTTT.